These 5 T cell receptor beta chains were all obtained from the same sample, sequenced in a study of blood T cell repertoires in COVID-19. Using immunoSEQ multiplex PCR, the repertoire was profiled, and TCRdb retains in-frame clones only, with some absent. The data show 30,000 to 45,000 clones, roughly 73% seen once. Specimen: peripheral blood. Receptors were obtained from a man between 60 and 75 years old with acute or convalescent COVID-19.

This clone was counted between two and nine times. The chain links TRBV28 to TRBJ1-5, with 9 bases identical to TRBD1. V dropped 3 bases and J dropped 2; count of bases not matched to a gene: 11. Germline V gives CDR1 MDHEN, CDR2 SYDVKM. CDR3 length equals 18 residues. The DNA for the CDR3 is TGTGCCAGCAGTTTGAGGGGGACAGGGTCGTTTGGCAATCAGCCCCAGCATTTT. Protein sequence: CASSLRGTGSFGNQPQHF.

The chain recombines TRBV5-1 with TRBJ2-1; no firm D call. V lost 4 bases and J lost 12, with 17 bases in between. There are 13 residues in the CDR3. From germline, CDR1 is SGHRS and CDR2 YFSETQ. CDR3 coding DNA: TGCGCCAGCAGCCCAGAAACGACAAGTCGGCAGTTCTTC. Amino acid sequence: CASSPETTSRQFF.

The chain employs TRBV10-3 and TRBJ2-3; 11 positions match TRBD1. Germline CDR1 reads ENHRY; CDR2 reads SYGVKD. This CDR3 is built from 16 residues. The V segment lost 0 bases and the J segment 4 bases; nucleotides outside the gene matches: 3. This CDR3 is CAISESWTGGADTQYF. CDR3 nucleotides: TGTGCCATCAGTGAGTCTTGGACAGGGGGCGCAGATACGCAGTATTTT.

The V gene is TRBV25-1, the J gene TRBJ2-5; 8 nucleotides agree with TRBD2. V was clipped by 7 bases and J by 4 bases; unmatched bases: 5. The germline gives CDR1 MGHDK, CDR2 SYGVNS. This CDR3 spans 13 amino acids. CDR3 DNA: TGTGCCAGCAAGCCGGGAGGGGTAGAGACCCAGTACTTC. Translation: CASKPGGVETQYF. Variable domain in full (rest from reference TRBV25-1 and TRBJ2-5): EADIYQTPRYLVIGTGKKITLECSQTMGHDKMYWYQQDPGMELHLIHYSYGVNSTEKGDLSSESTVSRIRTEHFPLTLESARPSHTSQYLCASKPGGVETQYFGPGTRLLVL.

The gene calls are TRBV29-1 and TRBJ1-1; the D gene is possibly TRBD1 (5 bases). Trimming stripped 4 bases from V and 3 bases from J, with 12 bases between. The germline CDR1 and CDR2 sequences are SQVTM and ANQGSEA. This CDR3 region has 13 residues. As DNA, the CDR3 is TGCAGCGTTGTCCCCAGGGAATACACTGAAGCTTTCTTT. It specifies CSVVPREYTEAFF.